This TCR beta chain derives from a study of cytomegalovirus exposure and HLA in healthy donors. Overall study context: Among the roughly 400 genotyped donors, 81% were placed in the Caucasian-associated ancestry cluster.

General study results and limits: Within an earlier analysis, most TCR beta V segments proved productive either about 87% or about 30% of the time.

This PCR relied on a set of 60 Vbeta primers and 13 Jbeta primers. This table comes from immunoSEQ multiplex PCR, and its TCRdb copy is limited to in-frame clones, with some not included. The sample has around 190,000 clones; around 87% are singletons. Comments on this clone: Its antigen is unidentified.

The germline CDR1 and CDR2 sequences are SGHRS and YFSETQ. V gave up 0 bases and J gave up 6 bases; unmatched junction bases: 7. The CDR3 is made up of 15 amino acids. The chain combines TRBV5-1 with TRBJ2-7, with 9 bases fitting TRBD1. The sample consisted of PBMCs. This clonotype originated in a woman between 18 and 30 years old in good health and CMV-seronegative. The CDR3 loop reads CASSLGTGVHGEQYF. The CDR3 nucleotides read TGCGCCAGCAGCTTGGGGACAGGGGTTCATGGCGAGCAGTACTTC.